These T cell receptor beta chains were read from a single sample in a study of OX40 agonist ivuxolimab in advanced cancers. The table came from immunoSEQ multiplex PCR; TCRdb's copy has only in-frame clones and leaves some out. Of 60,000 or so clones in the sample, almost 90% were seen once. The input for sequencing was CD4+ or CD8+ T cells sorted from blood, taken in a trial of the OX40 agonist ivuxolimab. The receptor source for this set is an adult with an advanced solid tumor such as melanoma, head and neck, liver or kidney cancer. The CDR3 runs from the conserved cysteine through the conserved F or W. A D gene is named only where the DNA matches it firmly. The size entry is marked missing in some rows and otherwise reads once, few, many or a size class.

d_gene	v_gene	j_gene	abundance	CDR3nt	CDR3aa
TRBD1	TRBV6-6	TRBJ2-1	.	TGTGCCAGCAGGCGACAGGGGTATGAGCAGTTCTTC	CASRRQGYEQFF
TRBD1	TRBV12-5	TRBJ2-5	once	TGTGCTAGTGGTGCAGGACAGGGGGCGACTGGAGAGACCCAGTACTTC	CASGAGQGATGETQYF
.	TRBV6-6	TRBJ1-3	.	TGTGCCAGCAACACAGGGTTCTCTGGAAACACCATATATTTT	CASNTGFSGNTIYF
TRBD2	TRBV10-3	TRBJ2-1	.	TGTGCCACCGATAGCGGGAGCTACAATGAGCAGTTCTTC	CATDSGSYNEQFF
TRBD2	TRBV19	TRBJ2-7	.	TGTGCCAGTTCCGGACTAGCGGGAACCTACGAGCAGTACTTC	CASSGLAGTYEQYF
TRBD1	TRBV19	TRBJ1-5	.	TGTGCCCCCCCCGGACAGGGGGCATTAGCAAATCAGCCCCAGCATTTT	CAPPGQGALANQPQHF
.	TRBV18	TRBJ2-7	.	TGTGCCAGCTCACCCCTGCGGTCCGACTCCTACGAGCAGTACTTC	CASSPLRSDSYEQYF
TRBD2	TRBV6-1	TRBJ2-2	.	TGTGCCAGCGGCTCCGGGACTAGCGGCTCCGGGGAGCTGTTTTTT	CASGSGTSGSGELFF
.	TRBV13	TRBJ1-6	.	TGTGCCAGCAGCTTAAACAGTTTCACCTATAATTCACCCCTCCACTTT	CASSLNSFTYNSPLHF
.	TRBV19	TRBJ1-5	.	TGTGCCAGTACTCGACAGCATAGCAATCAGCCCCAGCATTTT	CASTRQHSNQPQHF
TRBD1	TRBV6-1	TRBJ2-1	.	TGTGCCAGCAGGACCGGGACAGGGAGAAATGAGCAGTTCTTC	CASRTGTGRNEQFF
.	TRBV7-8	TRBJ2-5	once	TGTGCCAGCAGCCAAGGAGGGGGGGAGACCCAGTACTTC	CASSQGGGETQYF
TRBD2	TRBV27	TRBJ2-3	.	TGTGCCAGCAGTTCCGCTAGCGGGGGATACAGCACAGATACGCAGTATTTT	CASSSASGGYSTDTQYF
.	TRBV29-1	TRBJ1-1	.	TGCAGCGTTGATCGGCAGAACACTGAAGCTTTCTTT	CSVDRQNTEAFF
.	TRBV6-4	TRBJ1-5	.	TGTGCCAGCAGTGCCCGGGACAACCAGCCCCAGCATTTT	CASSARDNQPQHF
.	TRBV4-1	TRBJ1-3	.	TGCGCCAGCAGCCTTAGCGCTGGAAACACCATATATTTT	CASSLSAGNTIYF
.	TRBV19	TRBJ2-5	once	TGTGCCAGTAGTGAAAATAAAATGACTGGCGCCGATAAAGAGACCCAGTACTTC	CASSENKMTGADKETQYF
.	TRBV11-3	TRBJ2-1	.	TGTGCCAGCAGCCAGGCCGATTACAATGAGCAGTTCTTC	CASSQADYNEQFF
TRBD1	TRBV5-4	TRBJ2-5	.	TGTGCCAGCAGCTTACAGGGGGAAGAGACCCAGTACTTC	CASSLQGEETQYF
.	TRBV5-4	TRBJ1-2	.	TGTGCCAGCAGCTTGTCGGGGGGCAACAACTATGGCTACACCTTC	CASSLSGGNNYGYTF
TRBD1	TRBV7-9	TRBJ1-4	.	TGTGCCAGCAGCTCAGCGGACAGGGGGAATGAAAAACTGTTTTTT	CASSSADRGNEKLFF
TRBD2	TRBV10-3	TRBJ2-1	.	TGTGCCATCAGTGAGCCAGAGAGCGGGACCTCCTACAATGAGCAGTTCTTC	CAISEPESGTSYNEQFF
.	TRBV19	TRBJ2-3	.	TGTGCCAGTAGTATCAAGCGGGCAGATACGCAGTATTTT	CASSIKRADTQYF
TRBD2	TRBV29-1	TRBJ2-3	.	TGCAGCGTTGAAAGTAGCAGCATGATACAGACTAGCGGTGCAGATACGCAGTATTTT	CSVESSSMIQTSGADTQYF
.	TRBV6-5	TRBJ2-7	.	TGTGCCAGCACGCAGGCCGTCCTACGAGAGCAGTACTTC	CASTQAVLREQYF
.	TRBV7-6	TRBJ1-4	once	TGTGCCAGCAGCATACAGGAAAGCGGTGAAAAACTGTTTTTT	CASSIQESGEKLFF
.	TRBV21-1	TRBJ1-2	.	TGTGCCAGCACTCGACGGAGTAAAGATGGCTACACCTTC	CASTRRSKDGYTF
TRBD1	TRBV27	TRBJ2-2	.	TGTGCCAGCAGACTTAGCCTGACAGGGGGCAGGGGGGAGCTGTTTTTT	CASRLSLTGGRGELFF
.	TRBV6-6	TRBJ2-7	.	TGTGCCTGCGCCACCCGGTGGGACGAGCAGTACTTC	CACATRWDEQYF
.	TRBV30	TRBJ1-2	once	TGTGCCTGGAGGGGGAGGAGGGGCTGGGACTATGGCTACACCTTC	CAWRGRRGWDYGYTF
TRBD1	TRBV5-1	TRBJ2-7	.	TGCGCCAGCAGCTTGGCCCAGGGGGCGAACGAGCAGTACTTC	CASSLAQGANEQYF
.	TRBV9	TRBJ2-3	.	TGTGCCAGCAGCCCCCAGCGGATCACAGATACGCAGTATTTT	CASSPQRITDTQYF
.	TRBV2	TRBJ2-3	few	TGTGCCAGCAGATTAGGACTCAGCACAGATACGCAGTATTTT	CASRLGLSTDTQYF
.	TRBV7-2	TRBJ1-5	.	TGTGCCAGCAGCTTATCAGGGGGCAATCAGCCCCAGCATTTT	CASSLSGGNQPQHF
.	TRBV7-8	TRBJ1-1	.	TGTGCCAGCAGCCCCGCCGGCGCGGTCGGAGTGAACACTGAAGCTTTCTTT	CASSPAGAVGVNTEAFF
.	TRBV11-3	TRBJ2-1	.	TGTGCCAGCAGCTTAGAGGGGGGTGAGCAGTTCTTC	CASSLEGGEQFF
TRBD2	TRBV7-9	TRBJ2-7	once	TGTGCCAGCAGCCTGGGGACTAGCGGATACTACGAGCAGTACTTC	CASSLGTSGYYEQYF
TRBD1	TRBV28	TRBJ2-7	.	TGTGCCAGCAGCTCCGGGACAGTGTTCTACGAGCAGTACTTC	CASSSGTVFYEQYF
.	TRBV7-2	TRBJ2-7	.	TGTGCCAGCAGCTTGGCTACTAGCTATAGCTCCTACGAGCAGTACTTC	CASSLATSYSSYEQYF
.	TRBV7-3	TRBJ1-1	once	TGTGCCAGCAGCTACGGAGCTAACACTGAAGCTTTCTTT	CASSYGANTEAFF